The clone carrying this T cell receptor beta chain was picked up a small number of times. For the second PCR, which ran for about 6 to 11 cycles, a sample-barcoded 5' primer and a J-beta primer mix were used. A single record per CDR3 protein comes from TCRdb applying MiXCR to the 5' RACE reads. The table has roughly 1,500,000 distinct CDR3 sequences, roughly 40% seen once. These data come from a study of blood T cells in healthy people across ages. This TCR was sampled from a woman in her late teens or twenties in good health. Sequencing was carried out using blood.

The CDR3 DNA reads TGTGCCAGCAGCGTTACAGGGACTACCAACAATGAGCAGTTCTTC. Translation gives CASSVTGTTNNEQFF. J is TRBJ2-1 and V is TRBV7-2; D possibly corresponds to TRBD2 (7 bases). With 5 bases removed from V and 5 bases from J, the gap between germline ends came to 16 bases. The CDR3 is made up of 15 amino acids. CDR1 SGHTA and CDR2 FQGNSA come from the germline V gene.